These 27 T cell receptor beta chains originate from one sample sequenced in a study of T cell changes during pregnancy in multiple sclerosis. The table came from immunoSEQ multiplex PCR; TCRdb's copy has only in-frame clones and leaves some out. There are around 40,000 clones in the sample; nearly 90% occur only once, and 0.95% to 1.5% lies in the top ten. Here the sequenced sample was CD4+ T cells from peripheral blood mononuclear cells, taken in the first trimester of pregnancy. The source is a female donor with multiple sclerosis, enrolled in a pregnancy study.

V and J are TRBV7-2 and TRBJ2-3; 8 positions agree with TRBD2. Trimming at V came to 1 base and at J to 4 bases, leaving 7 bases not matched to a gene. Germline V gene lookup returns CDR1 SGHTA and CDR2 FQGNSA. The CDR3 runs 16 residues. CDR3 sequence (DNA): TGTGCCAGCAGCTTAGGTACCGGGAGGGCCCCAGATACGCAGTATTTT. This gives the protein CASSLGTGRAPDTQYF.

The CDR3 coding sequence is TGTGCCAGTAGCGGCCAGGGCCGGGATGGCTACACCTTC. It codes for CASSGQGRDGYTF. This chain links TRBV19 with TRBJ1-2, with a possible D match to TRBD1 (5 bases). V lost 6 bases and J lost 6, with 14 bases in between. The CDR3 length is 13 residues. Germline V lookup: CDR1 LNHDA, CDR2 SQIVND (reference sequence).

This clone was picked up a small number of times. The V gene is TRBV4-1, the J gene TRBJ1-2; D unclear. The V and J ends lost 0 bases and 6 bases respectively, with 14 bases between them. The CDR3 spans 15 residues. CDR1 is MGHRA, CDR2 YSYEKL, per germline. CDR3 residues: CASSQEYGTENGYTF. The CDR3 bases are TGCGCCAGCAGCCAAGAGTACGGAACGGAGAATGGCTACACCTTC.

The rearrangement joins TRBV20-1 to TRBJ2-7, with D hard to call. This CDR3 has 11 amino acids. V lost 1 base, J lost 12 bases, and 13 bases lay in between. The V gene's germline CDR1 is DFQATT and CDR2 SNEGSKA (reference sequence). This CDR3 reads CSARGDTNRYF. Written as DNA, the CDR3 is TGCAGTGCTAGAGGTGACACCAATCGGTACTTC.

V is TRBV29-1 and J is TRBJ1-1; TRBD1 aligns across 7 bases. This CDR3 spans 14 amino acids. Germline-derived CDR1 and CDR2 are SQVTM and ANQGSEA. The V segment lost 0 bases and the J segment 5 bases; nucleotides outside the gene matches: 6. The CDR3 spells CSVEEGGQGTEAFF. The CDR3 bases are TGCAGCGTTGAAGAAGGGGGCCAAGGTACTGAAGCTTTCTTT. The full variable domain, completed using reference TRBV29-1 and TRBJ1-1, is SAVISQKPSRDICQRGTSLTIQCQVDSQVTMMFWYRQQPGQSLTLIATANQGSEATYESGFVIDKFPISRPNLTFSTLTVSNMSPEDSSIYLCSVEEGGQGTEAFFGQGTRLTVV.

This chain joins TRBV4-3 and TRBJ2-5, with 11 bases fitting TRBD2. The CDR3 has 18 amino acids. Per germline, CDR1 LGHNA and CDR2 YSLEER. Trimming removed 0 bases from V and 2 bases from J; junction bases left unmatched: 8. The CDR3 bases are TGCGCCAGCAGCCAAGATCCTCCGGGACTAGCGGTTCAAGAGACCCAGTACTTC. Residues: CASSQDPPGLAVQETQYF.

The chain joins TRBV5-1 to TRBJ2-3, with D perhaps TRBD1 (6 bases). Trimming removed 4 bases at V and 2 bases at J, with 11 bases between. The CDR3 has 14 residues. The germline V gene has CDR1 SGHRS and CDR2 YFSETQ. The chain's CDR3 is CASSTWDTTDTQYF. CDR3 coding DNA: TGCGCCAGCAGCACATGGGACACCACAGATACGCAGTATTTT.

The chain is built from TRBV6-5 and TRBJ2-1; D is ambiguous. Trimming removed 5 bases from V and 5 bases from J, with 16 bases in between. The germline CDR1 and CDR2 sequences are MNHEY and SVGAGI. This CDR3 is built from 15 residues. The CDR3 nucleotides are TGTGCCAGCAGTCCCTTCTTTGCGGCCAACAATGAGCAGTTCTTC. Its translation: CASSPFFAANNEQFF.

This chain connects TRBV28 to TRBJ2-1; TRBD1 matches 9 bases. Germline assignment: CDR1 MDHEN and CDR2 SYDVKM. This CDR3 region has 15 residues. V lost 6 bases to trimming and J lost 0 bases; unmatched junction nucleotides: 3. The CDR3 bases are TGTGCCAGCAGAACAGGGGGCCCCTCCTACAATGAGCAGTTCTTC. As protein: CASRTGGPSYNEQFF.

The rearrangement uses TRBV28 and TRBJ1-1, with TRBD1 as a possible D gene (5 bases). Germline V gives CDR1 MDHEN, CDR2 SYDVKM. Trimming pared 3 bases from V and 1 base from J, leaving 9 bases between. This CDR3 spans 14 amino acids. The CDR3 nucleotides read TGTGCCAGCAGTTTGCCAGGGCCGAACACTGAAGCTTTCTTT. Its protein is CASSLPGPNTEAFF.

The rearrangement joins TRBV4-1 to TRBJ1-3; 9 bases fit TRBD1. Germline lookup yields CDR1 MGHRA and CDR2 YSYEKL. The CDR3 runs 17 residues. V gave up 5 bases and J gave up 2 bases; unmatched junction bases: 10. The CDR3 DNA reads as TGCGCCAGCAGCGCTCCCTCCGGGACAGGGACTGGAAACACCATATATTTT. It translates to CASSAPSGTGTGNTIYF.

The J gene is TRBJ2-1, the V gene TRBV7-2, with 9 bases that match TRBD2. In germline, CDR1 is SGHTA, CDR2 FQGNSA. CDR3 length: 16 residues. The V and J ends lost 1 base and 2 bases, in that order; junction bases with no gene match: 3. The CDR3 nucleotides are TGTGCCAGCAGCTTAGTGCGGGGGGGGGCCTACAATGAGCAGTTCTTC. This sequence encodes CASSLVRGGAYNEQFF.

The V and J genes are TRBV30 and TRBJ2-1; 9 bases agree with TRBD2. Germline trimming cut 1 base from V and 4 bases from J; bases unmatched to any gene: 17. The CDR3 sequence is 19 residues long. Germline V CDR1 and CDR2: GTSNPN, SVGIG (reference sequence). In DNA form, the CDR3 reads TGTGCCTGGAGTGGGTTGCTAGCGGGGACCCCCACCTCTTACAATGAGCAGTTCTTC. It is translated as CAWSGLLAGTPTSYNEQFF.

J is TRBJ1-5 and V is TRBV19, with D maybe TRBD1 (6 bases). The CDR3 spans 14 residues. CDR1 is LNHDA, CDR2 SQIVND, per germline (reference sequence). V gave up 3 bases and J gave up 1 base, with 7 bases separating them. The CDR3 loop is CASSIRGSNQPQHF. The CDR3 nucleotides read TGTGCCAGTAGTATCAGGGGAAGCAATCAGCCCCAGCATTTT.

This clone has just one count. The gene calls are TRBV19 and TRBJ2-1, with D possibly matching TRBD1 (5 bases). Trimming stripped 3 bases from V and 4 bases from J, with 10 bases between. Germline lookup yields CDR1 LNHDA and CDR2 SQIVND (reference sequence). The CDR3 runs 14 residues. For the CDR3, the DNA is TGTGCCAGTAGTATTCAGGGTGTGTACAATGAGCAGTTCTTC. It translates to CASSIQGVYNEQFF. The whole variable domain, remainder taken from reference TRBV19 and TRBJ2-1, is DGGITQSPKYLFRKEGQNVTLSCEQNLNHDAMYWYRQDPGQGLRLIYYSQIVNDFQKGDIAEGYSVSREKKESFPLTVTSAQKNPTAFYLCASSIQGVYNEQFFGPGTRLTVL.

The V gene is TRBV9, the J gene TRBJ1-3; the match to TRBD1 covers 7 bases. This CDR3 has 15 residues. CDR1 and CDR2 from the germline V gene are SGDLS and YYNGEE. V gave up 2 bases and J gave up 0 bases; unmatched junction bases: 2. CDR3 sequence reads: CASSVGQSSGNTIYF. CDR3 sequence (DNA): TGTGCCAGCAGCGTGGGACAGAGCTCTGGAAACACCATATATTTT.

The chain carries TRBV25-1 and TRBJ2-3, with TRBD2 matching 11 bases. Germline V gene data show CDR1 as MGHDK and CDR2 as SYGVNS. With V trimmed by 1 base and J by 6 bases, 9 bases remained unmatched. The CDR3 consists of 17 residues. The CDR3 sequence is CASSEFKLAGVSDTQYF. CDR3 DNA: TGTGCCAGCAGTGAATTTAAACTAGCGGGAGTTTCGGATACGCAGTATTTT.

This clone appeared once. This sequence joins TRBV6-1 and TRBJ2-2; TRBD1 might be the D (6 bases). The CDR3 totals 14 residues. Germline V gene data show CDR1 as MNHNS and CDR2 as SASEGT. The germline V and J ends were trimmed by 6 bases and 1 base, with 9 bases remaining between them. CDR3 in amino acids: CASRSRGNTGELFF. CDR3 in DNA: TGTGCCAGCAGATCCAGGGGGAACACCGGGGAGCTGTTTTTT.

This chain uses TRBV9 with TRBJ2-2; D is uncertain. Germline V gives CDR1 SGDLS, CDR2 YYNGEE. V lost 2 bases and J 8 bases, leaving 16 bases between the germline ends. The CDR3 loop spans 15 amino acids. CDR3: CASSVSLELRGELFF. CDR3 nucleotide sequence: TGTGCCAGCAGCGTGTCTCTGGAGTTGAGGGGGGAGCTGTTTTTT. The full variable domain, in which reference TRBV9 and TRBJ2-2 provide the parts outside the CDR3, is DSGVTQTPKHLITATGQRVTLRCSPRSGDLSVYWYQQSLDQGLQFLIQYYNGEERAKGNILERFSAQQFPDLHSELNLSSLELGDSALYFCASSVSLELRGELFFGEGSRLTVL.

This clone occurred a few times. The gene calls are TRBV13 and TRBJ1-4, with 7 nucleotides matching TRBD1. Germline lookup yields CDR1 PRHDT and CDR2 FYEKMQ (reference sequence). The CDR3 has 13 amino acids. Unmatched junction bases numbered 4, after V lost 4 bases and J lost 8 bases. CDR3 region: CASSWYRGEKLFF. The CDR3 coding sequence is TGTGCCAGCAGCTGGTACAGGGGAGAAAAACTGTTTTTT.

This chain connects TRBV10-3 to TRBJ2-2; 8 bases fit TRBD2. CDR1 is ENHRY and CDR2 is SYGVKD in the germline V gene. V lost 9 bases and J lost 6; bases outside the gene matches: 9. The CDR3 sequence is 14 residues long. The CDR3 protein is CAMKPGLVSGELFF. The CDR3 DNA follows: TGTGCCATGAAGCCGGGACTAGTATCCGGGGAGCTGTTTTTT.

This clone was seen only once. The gene calls are TRBV5-1 and TRBJ1-5; 9 bases line up with TRBD1. CDR1 SGHRS and CDR2 YFSETQ come from the germline V gene. The V segment lost 0 bases and the J segment 1 base; nucleotides outside the gene matches: 5. This CDR3 is 17 amino acids long. The CDR3 region is CASSLGDRADSNQPQHF. CDR3 sequence (DNA): TGCGCCAGCAGCTTGGGGGACAGGGCCGACAGCAATCAGCCCCAGCATTTT.

CDR3 bases: TGTGCCAGCAGCCACCTAGCGGGGGGTACCTACAATGAGCAGTTCTTC. Its translation is CASSHLAGGTYNEQFF. J is TRBJ2-1 and V is TRBV14; 11 bases line up with TRBD2. The CDR3 has 16 amino acids. V dropped 3 bases and J dropped 2; count of bases not matched to a gene: 3. The germline V gene encodes CDR1 SGHDN and CDR2 FVKESK. Complete variable domain (other parts from reference TRBV14 and TRBJ2-1): EAGVTQFPSHSVIEKGQTVTLRCDPISGHDNLYWYRRVMGKEIKFLLHFVKESKQDESGMPNNRFLAERTGGTYSTLKVQPAELEDSGVYFCASSHLAGGTYNEQFFGPGTRLTVL.

The chain has TRBV6-5 and TRBJ1-1; no clear D gene. Germline V gene data show CDR1 as MNHEY and CDR2 as SVGAGI. The CDR3 sequence is 15 residues long. V lost 0 bases and J 4 bases, leaving 12 bases between the germline ends. The CDR3 DNA is TGTGCCAGCAGTTACTCACCGGACGGACTCACTGAAGCTTTCTTT. This sequence encodes CASSYSPDGLTEAFF.

The J gene is TRBJ2-7, the V gene TRBV30; TRBD1 matches 11 bases. V lost 4 bases to trimming and J lost 6 bases; unmatched junction nucleotides: 5. CDR1 is GTSNPN, CDR2 SVGIG, per germline (reference sequence). This CDR3 has 13 residues. CDR3 loop: CAWITGTGGEQYF. The CDR3 DNA reads TGTGCCTGGATCACCGGGACAGGGGGCGAGCAGTACTTC. The variable domain in full, completed from reference TRBV30 and TRBJ2-7, reads SQTIHQWPATLVQPVGSPLSLECTVEGTSNPNLYWYRQAAGRGLQLLFYSVGIGQISSEVPQNLSASRPQDRQFILSSKKLLLSDSGFYLCAWITGTGGEQYFGPGTRLTVT.

This chain uses TRBV7-9 with TRBJ2-1, with 9 bases identical to TRBD1. With V trimmed by 5 bases and J by 10 bases, 3 bases remained unmatched. The CDR3 covers 12 residues. Germline values: CDR1 SEHNR, CDR2 FQNEAQ (reference sequence). The CDR3 sequence: CASSTDRGEQFF. As DNA, the CDR3 is TGTGCCAGCAGCACGGACAGGGGCGAGCAGTTCTTC.

The chain is built from TRBV6-5 and TRBJ2-3; 7 bases match TRBD2. V trimming: 6 bases; J trimming: 3 bases; junction bases outside the gene matches: 9. Germline V gene sequence: CDR1 MNHEY, CDR2 SVGAGI. The CDR3 spans 15 residues. The CDR3 here is CASSLSGEGTDTQYF. DNA for the CDR3: TGTGCCAGCAGCCTCAGCGGGGAGGGAACAGATACGCAGTATTTT.